This passage covers 18 T cell receptor beta chains from one sample sequenced in a study of beta chain features in type 1 diabetes. Reverse transcribing all isolated RNA meant expressed TCRB transcripts were sequenced. Using immunoSEQ multiplex PCR, the repertoire was profiled, and TCRdb retains in-frame clones only, with some absent. The table records hundreds of thousands of clones, about 9.3% of them present only once. Sequenced material: naive CD4+ T cells from blood. The receptor source for this set is a woman younger than 35 in good health.

The V and J genes are TRBV6-1 and TRBJ2-7; D uncertain. CDR1 is MNHNS, CDR2 SASEGT, per germline. The CDR3 length is 11 residues. V shed 3 bases and J shed 3 bases, with 3 bases lying between them. The CDR3 loop reads CASSDNYEQYF. CDR3 DNA sequence: TGTGCCAGCAGTGACAACTACGAGCAGTACTTC.

V and J are TRBV9 and TRBJ2-7; 10 bases are shared with TRBD1. Germline assignment: CDR1 SGDLS and CDR2 YYNGEE. V lost 7 bases, J lost 4 bases, and 8 bases stayed unmatched. CDR3 size: 14 residues. The CDR3 loop reads CASGGTGATYEQYF. CDR3 nucleotides: TGTGCCAGCGGGGGGACAGGGGCGACATACGAGCAGTACTTC.

The chain employs TRBV5-1 and TRBJ1-5; 10 nucleotides match TRBD1. This CDR3 region has 15 residues. CDR1 is SGHRS and CDR2 is YFSETQ in the germline V gene. With 4 bases clipped from V and 1 base from J, the junction kept 2 bases outside the gene matches. CDR3 nucleotide sequence: TGCGCCAGCAGCGAGGGACAGGGGAGCAATCAGCCCCAGCATTTT. This codes for CASSEGQGSNQPQHF.

In this sample, this clone turned up a few times. The V and J genes are TRBV19 and TRBJ2-3; 9 nucleotides line up with TRBD2. The CDR3 contains 15 residues. The V gene end was trimmed by 3 bases and the J gene end by 2 bases; junction bases not matched to a gene: 3. The germline CDR1 and CDR2 sequences are LNHDA and SQIVND (reference sequence). The CDR3 region has the DNA TGTGCCAGTAGTATGCCTAGCGGGAACACAGATACGCAGTATTTT. Protein: CASSMPSGNTDTQYF.

This clone has just a few counts. The V call is TRBV11-2, the J call TRBJ2-5, with 11 bases that match TRBD1. The V segment lost 5 bases and the J segment 5 bases; nucleotides outside the gene matches: 4. Germline values: CDR1 SGHAT, CDR2 FQNNGV. This CDR3 has 14 amino acids. This CDR3 is CASSTGTGGETQYF. The CDR3 region has the DNA TGTGCCAGCAGCACCGGGACAGGGGGGGAGACCCAGTACTTC. Filled out from reference TRBV11-2 and TRBJ2-5, the complete variable domain reads EAGVAQSPRYKIIEKRQSVAFWCNPISGHATLYWYQQILGQGPKLLIQFQNNGVVDDSQLPKDRFSAERLKGVDSTLKIQPAKLEDSAVYLCASSTGTGGETQYFGPGTRLLVL.

This clone was seen a handful of times. The junction does not match germline at one end; this may be a read error. The CDR3: CASSYSSGNQPQHF. The CDR3 DNA is TGTGCCAGCAGTTACTCTTCGGGCAATCAGCCCCAGCATTTT. J is TRBJ1-5 and V is TRBV10-3, with no clear D. Germline-derived CDR1 and CDR2 are ENHRY and SYGVKD. There are 14 residues in the CDR3.

This clone has just a few counts. The chain combines TRBV6-1 with TRBJ2-5; TRBD2 matches at 8 bases. CDR1 is MNHNS and CDR2 is SASEGT in the germline V gene. This CDR3 has 17 amino acids. Losses at the gene ends were 4 bases for V and 4 bases for J; bases not matched to a gene: 14. The CDR3 loop reads CASSVSSGRIGGETQYF. The DNA for the CDR3 is TGTGCCAGCAGTGTATCAAGCGGGAGAATCGGGGGAGAGACCCAGTACTTC.

This clone was detected a few times. The chain has TRBV11-2 and TRBJ2-7; 9 nucleotides line up with TRBD2. CDR1 and CDR2 (germline): SGHAT, FQNNGV. After removal of 2 bases from V and 4 bases from J, the junction contained 6 bases not matched to a gene. This CDR3 region has 15 residues. CDR3 DNA sequence: TGTGCCAGCAGCTTAATCCCTAGCGGGACGTACGAGCAGTACTTC. Translated, it gives CASSLIPSGTYEQYF.

The chain recombines TRBV7-9 with TRBJ2-2; D not resolved. Trimming took 1 base from V and 7 from J, leaving 4 bases between them. Germline CDR1 reads SEHNR; CDR2 reads FQNEAQ (reference sequence). CDR3 size: 12 residues. The CDR3 nucleotides are TGTGCCAGCAGCTTAGAGCTCGGGGAGCTGTTTTTT. Translating it yields CASSLELGELFF. Supplemented by reference TRBV7-9 and TRBJ2-2, the full variable domain reads DTGVSQNPRHKITKRGQNVTFRCDPISEHNRLYWYRQTLGQGPEFLTYFQNEAQLEKSRLLSDRFSAERPKGSFSTLEIQRTEQGDSAMYLCASSLELGELFFGEGSRLTVL.

V gene TRBV5-5 combines with J gene TRBJ2-3, with 10 positions matching TRBD2. Germline V gene lookup returns CDR1 SGHKS and CDR2 YYEKEE (reference sequence). The junction had 9 bases not matched to a gene; V was cut back by 1 base and J by 10 bases. This CDR3 is built from 15 residues. The CDR3 loop reads CASSLRSSGGQAQYF. As DNA, the CDR3 is TGTGCCAGCAGCTTGAGGTCTAGCGGGGGACAGGCGCAGTATTTT.

The chain employs TRBV7-3 and TRBJ2-7, with TRBD2 identical over 12 bases. Trimming took 4 bases from V and 1 from J; bases not matched to a gene: 2. Germline V gives CDR1 SGHTA, CDR2 FQGTGA. The CDR3 totals 15 residues. Here the CDR3 DNA reads TGTGCCAGCAGCTCGACTAGCGGGAGTTCCTACGAGCAGTACTTC. Translated: CASSSTSGSSYEQYF.

The V call is TRBV19, the J call TRBJ1-1; D unresolved. The CDR3 is 13 residues long. From germline, CDR1 is LNHDA and CDR2 SQIVND (reference sequence). V lost 0 bases and J 8 bases, leaving 10 bases between the germline ends. CDR3 protein: CASSIDGLAEAFF. CDR3 coding DNA: TGTGCCAGTAGTATAGATGGGCTCGCCGAAGCTTTCTTT.

The chain links TRBV6-5 to TRBJ1-1, with D unclear. The CDR3 extends over 15 amino acids. Germline CDR1 MNHEY, CDR2 SVGAGI. V shed 4 bases and J shed 4 bases, with 16 bases lying between them. The DNA of the CDR3 is TGTGCCAGCAGTTCCTCGCGGGAGGCGGGCACTGAAGCTTTCTTT. This encodes CASSSSREAGTEAFF.

This clone appeared a few times. The chain joins TRBV11-2 to TRBJ2-3; D gene unclear. This CDR3 is built from 12 residues. V gave up 0 bases and J gave up 6 bases, with 4 bases separating them. Germline loops: CDR1 SGHAT, CDR2 FQNNGV. This CDR3 reads CASSLDRDTQYF. Here the CDR3 DNA reads TGTGCCAGCAGCTTAGATCGGGATACGCAGTATTTT.

This clone has only a few counts. This sequence joins TRBV29-1 and TRBJ1-1; 8 bases map to TRBD1. V shed 6 bases, J shed 5 bases, and the junction held 8 bases outside the gene matches. The CDR3 runs 13 residues. Per the germline V gene, CDR1 is SQVTM and CDR2 is ANQGSEA. The CDR3 DNA sequence: TGCAGCGTCTCGGACAGGGTAATTACTGAAGCTTTCTTT. Translation gives CSVSDRVITEAFF.

The rearrangement links TRBV27 to TRBJ2-7, with TRBD2 identical over 7 bases. The germline CDR1 and CDR2 sequences are MNHEY and SMNVEV (reference sequence). The CDR3 length is 14 residues. V shed 7 bases, J shed 1 base, and the junction held 7 bases outside the gene matches. CDR3 sequence reads: CASTPVGGSYEQYF. CDR3 bases: TGTGCCAGCACCCCGGTCGGGGGGTCCTACGAGCAGTACTTC.

In this sample, this clone turned up a few times. The junction departs from the called germline gene at one end, perhaps through a read error. J is TRBJ2-3 and V is TRBV7-2, with D unresolved. From germline, CDR1 is SGHTA and CDR2 FQGNSA. CDR3 length: 9 residues. In nucleotides, the CDR3 is TGTGCCAGCAGCCCCCTAGAAGATTTT. It codes for CASSPLEDF. Full variable domain (remainder filled in from reference TRBV7-2 and TRBJ2-3): GAGVSQSPSNKVTEKGKDVELRCDPISGHTALYWYRQSLGQGLEFLIYFQGNSAPDKSGLPSDRFSAERTGGSVSTLTIQRTQQEDSAVYLCASSPLEDFGPGTRLTVL.

This clone was counted only a few times. The V call is TRBV19, the J call TRBJ2-5, with 10 bases fitting TRBD1. The germline gives CDR1 LNHDA, CDR2 SQIVND (reference sequence). V trimming: 3 bases; J trimming: 5 bases; junction bases outside the gene matches: 6. CDR3 length equals 15 residues. In DNA, the CDR3 is TGTGCCAGTAGTATTGTGACAGGGGGCATGGAGACCCAGTACTTC. This sequence encodes CASSIVTGGMETQYF.